The rows below give T cell receptor beta chains drawn from one sample of a study of cytomegalovirus exposure and HLA in healthy donors. The method was immunoSEQ multiplex PCR; TCRdb's version includes in-frame clones alone and lacks a portion of them. The sample has 140,000 to 150,000 clones, 75% seen once. The sequenced sample consisted of PBMCs. The receptors shown here come from a man aged 30-40 years in good health and CMV-seronegative. Each CDR3 is given with its conserved first and last residue.

V gene: TRBV28
J gene: TRBJ1-5
CDR3 protein: CASSKPHTGGYQPQHF

V gene: TRBV20-1
J gene: TRBJ1-6
CDR3 protein: CSAARPDIFYF

V gene: TRBV28
J gene: TRBJ1-5
CDR3 protein: CASSLDRGDQPQHF

V gene: TRBV5-1
J gene: TRBJ1-5
CDR3 protein: CASSPRPNSNQPQHF

V gene: TRBV5-1
J gene: TRBJ1-5
CDR3 protein: CASSLGGGRQPQHF

V gene: TRBV5-1
J gene: TRBJ2-1
CDR3 protein: CASSLRGGRRNEQFF

V gene: TRBV2
J gene: TRBJ2-7
CDR3 protein: CATSRTEGYEQYF

V gene: TRBV6-5
J gene: TRBJ2-7
CDR3 protein: CASRDSLSYEQYF

V gene: TRBV6-5
J gene: TRBJ1-1
CDR3 protein: CASSRRGQFITEAFF

V gene: TRBV18
J gene: TRBJ2-7
CDR3 protein: CASSPTGLYEQYF

V gene: TRBV7-9
J gene: TRBJ2-7
CDR3 protein: CASSMEGPAYEQYF

V gene: TRBV6-5
J gene: TRBJ2-1
CDR3 protein: CASSYRDRGYDEQFF

V gene: TRBV5-1
J gene: TRBJ1-6
CDR3 protein: CASSSGTVYNSPLHF

V gene: TRBV5-6
J gene: TRBJ2-1
CDR3 protein: CASSHTRDSLYNEQFF

V gene: TRBV29-1
J gene: TRBJ1-2
CDR3 protein: CSVERTENYGYTF

V gene: TRBV6-6
J gene: TRBJ1-1
CDR3 protein: CASSAGGMNTEAFF

V gene: TRBV6-1
J gene: TRBJ1-2
CDR3 protein: CASSEDPFSDYGYTF

V gene: TRBV18
J gene: TRBJ1-4
CDR3 protein: CASSLKGQSFEKLFF

V gene: TRBV9
J gene: TRBJ2-1
CDR3 protein: CASSVSGRPGGYNEQFF

V gene: TRBV29-1
J gene: TRBJ2-7
CDR3 protein: CSVAGTGSSYEQYF

V gene: TRBV2
J gene: TRBJ1-1
CDR3 protein: CASRTRHQNTEAFF

V gene: TRBV2
J gene: TRBJ1-1
CDR3 protein: CASRETGANTEAFF

V gene: TRBV5-5
J gene: TRBJ1-3
CDR3 protein: CASRRTGTGGLEAGNTIYF

V gene: TRBV5-6
J gene: TRBJ1-2
CDR3 protein: CASSPDRNYGYTF

V gene: TRBV5-6
J gene: TRBJ2-7
CDR3 protein: CASSLLDRSQTYEQYF

V gene: TRBV6-6
J gene: TRBJ1-2
CDR3 protein: CASSYSGRSDGYTF

V gene: TRBV15
J gene: TRBJ1-4
CDR3 protein: CATSRDSQGGKLFF

V gene: TRBV7-2
J gene: TRBJ1-4
CDR3 protein: CASSNGVNEKLFF

V gene: TRBV6-5
J gene: TRBJ1-1
CDR3 protein: CASSSPGGAAKAFF

V gene: TRBV5-6
J gene: TRBJ1-2
CDR3 protein: CASSRTGPYGYTF

V gene: TRBV5-8
J gene: TRBJ1-2
CDR3 protein: CASSLDRGYYGYTF

V gene: TRBV9
J gene: TRBJ1-5
CDR3 protein: CASSVGGLKPQHF

V gene: TRBV25-1
J gene: TRBJ2-7
CDR3 protein: CASSEPLAGGSHEQYF

V gene: TRBV2
J gene: TRBJ2-5
CDR3 protein: CASTLEEQYF

V gene: TRBV10-2
J gene: TRBJ2-7
CDR3 protein: CASSERDRVTYEQYF

V gene: TRBV27
J gene: TRBJ2-7
CDR3 protein: CASSLRRGGKYEQYF

V gene: TRBV7-9
J gene: TRBJ2-5
CDR3 protein: CASSYSGTGQETQYF

V gene: TRBV28
J gene: TRBJ2-1
CDR3 protein: CASSSPHARGWRYNEQFF

V gene: TRBV5-1
J gene: TRBJ1-3
CDR3 protein: CASSPGMYGTGDRSGNTIYF

V gene: TRBV27
J gene: TRBJ1-2
CDR3 protein: CASTRTGGLDGYTF

V gene: TRBV5-4
J gene: TRBJ2-2
CDR3 protein: CASSIGLVRETGELFF